These T cell receptor beta chains were read from a single sample in a study of monozygotic twins with inflammatory bowel disease. TCRdb reanalyzed the 5' RACE reads, giving one entry per CDR3 protein sequence and no DNA. This repertoire includes just over 300,000 distinct CDR3 sequences. Sequencing was performed on blood. The source of these receptors is a human donor with ulcerative colitis or Crohn's disease, or a healthy co-twin of an affected twin (not recorded which). Both conserved end residues are part of each CDR3.

v_call	j_call	cdr3_aa
TRBV9	TRBJ2-4	CASSPEGGAKNIQYF
TRBV6-5	TRBJ2-7	CASSYTPGLAFTYEQYF
TRBV10-3	TRBJ2-3	CAMGRAGDTDTQYF
TRBV4-2	TRBJ2-1	CASSQAYQGVQKFF
TRBV7-8	TRBJ2-2	CASSFEANTGELFF
TRBV19	TRBJ2-7	CASSTSSGPISYEQYF
TRBV5-6	TRBJ2-1	CASSLVTLAGVRSYNEQFF
TRBV5-6	TRBJ1-3	CASSLVGFSGNTIYF
TRBV28	TRBJ2-1	CASSFRQLGMQFF
TRBV5-5	TRBJ2-5	CASSPGLAETQYF
TRBV28	TRBJ2-7	CASSLSYRGYEQYF
TRBV30	TRBJ2-3	CAWGLTDTQYF
TRBV6-2/TRBV6-3	TRBJ2-1	CASSYRLAGEGTYNEQFF
TRBV4-1	TRBJ1-2	CASSHTQQDRASGYTF
TRBV20-1	TRBJ2-2	CSARDPTSGSMTGELFF
TRBV12-3/TRBV12-4	TRBJ2-7	CASTPGLAGGEQYF
TRBV5-6	TRBJ2-5	CASSLVDRGRGKETQYF
TRBV6-2/TRBV6-3	TRBJ2-2	CASSTDRFAGELFF
TRBV6-4	TRBJ1-1	CASSDSQNTEAFF
TRBV20-1	TRBJ2-2	CSAPHGGRDTGELFF
TRBV20-1	TRBJ1-2	CSARDGAGGFGYTF
TRBV12-3/TRBV12-4	TRBJ2-6	CASSRQSPSGANVLTF
TRBV6-2/TRBV6-3	TRBJ2-1	CASSYYRSEQFF
TRBV19	TRBJ2-2	CASSIPGGTRAGELFF
TRBV7-2	TRBJ2-1	CASRTTGGNEQFF
TRBV5-6	TRBJ1-2	CASTPDRVSGYTF
TRBV28	TRBJ2-1	CASSSQGLEQFF
TRBV9	TRBJ2-2	CASSGSFGTGELFF
TRBV6-1	TRBJ2-7	CASSQPGGGYEQYF
TRBV7-2	TRBJ2-3	CASSLVAWSGTQYF
TRBV28	TRBJ2-1	CASSLGGFASYNEQFF
TRBV6-2/TRBV6-3	TRBJ2-6	CASSYFGRGTSGANVLTF
TRBV20-1	TRBJ2-7	CSARKRGDPYEQYF
TRBV25-1	TRBJ2-7	CASSLAREEELVGQYF
TRBV5-1	TRBJ2-5	CASTHQLGQEETQYF
TRBV9	TRBJ2-1	CASSVRGRIGDEQFF
TRBV20-1	TRBJ1-5	CSARDWGQGVRNQPQHF
TRBV7-9	TRBJ2-3	CASSLGWGPDTQYF
TRBV28	TRBJ1-2	CASSSRPGQGRNYGYTF
TRBV27	TRBJ2-3	CASNRQGKDTQYF
TRBV5-5	TRBJ2-1	CASSPGTGSRNEQFF
TRBV6-1	TRBJ2-3	CASRRTGTSGRSTDTQYF
TRBV7-9	TRBJ2-7	CASSLSGSVAEQYF
TRBV20-1	TRBJ2-7	CSASPPSGTPRTSGNSYEQYF
TRBV28	TRBJ2-5	CASSLTEQWKGTQYF
TRBV25-1	TRBJ2-7	CASSDPPIYEQYF
TRBV7-2	TRBJ2-1	CASSSTDYNEQFF